These 12 T cell receptor beta chains came from one sample sequenced in a study of cytomegalovirus exposure and HLA in healthy donors. Vbeta (60) and Jbeta (13) primers were used in the PCR. TCRdb keeps only in-frame clones here, not all; method: immunoSEQ multiplex PCR. This table holds roughly 100,000 clones, around four fifths found once. Sequencing input: PBMCs. All receptors come from a man aged 25 to 45 in good health and CMV-seropositive.

This sequence joins TRBV30 and TRBJ2-2; D is undetermined. Trimming stripped 2 bases from V and 0 bases from J, with 4 bases between. The germline gives CDR1 GTSNPN, CDR2 SVGIG (reference sequence). The CDR3 consists of 13 residues. In DNA, the CDR3 is TGTGCCTGGAGTACAGCGAACACCGGGGAGCTGTTTTTT. As protein: CAWSTANTGELFF.

V gene TRBV27 combines with J gene TRBJ1-1; 7 bases agree with TRBD1. Trimming at V came to 0 bases and at J to 3 bases, leaving 7 bases not matched to a gene. Germline CDR1 MNHEY, CDR2 SMNVEV (reference sequence). This CDR3 contains 16 residues. The CDR3 here is CASSLSSRQGDTEAFF. CDR3 sequence (DNA): TGTGCCAGCAGTTTATCGAGTCGACAGGGCGACACTGAAGCTTTCTTT.

The chain combines TRBV29-1 with TRBJ2-2; 10 nucleotides line up with TRBD2. Trimming removed 3 bases from V and 8 bases from J; junction bases left unmatched: 0. The CDR3 runs to 12 residues. CDR1 SQVTM and CDR2 ANQGSEA come from the germline V gene. The CDR3 bases are TGCAGCGTTGATAGCGGGAGGGGGGAGCTGTTTTTT. This translates into CSVDSGRGELFF.

This clone was counted a single time. The chain employs TRBV6-1 and TRBJ2-1; TRBD1 matches at 7 bases. Germline CDR1 is MNHNS and CDR2 is SASEGT. The CDR3 sequence is 14 residues long. The J segment lost 7 bases and the V segment lost 3 bases, leaving 6 bases of the junction unmatched. CDR3 region: CASSEVDRPNEQFF. Here the CDR3 DNA reads TGTGCCAGCAGTGAGGTGGACAGGCCGAATGAGCAGTTCTTC.

The chain uses TRBV30 and TRBJ2-5; D unresolved. The CDR3 has 12 residues. V was clipped by 2 bases and J by 2 bases, with 6 bases between them. Germline V lookup: CDR1 GTSNPN, CDR2 SVGIG (reference sequence). The CDR3 is CAWSSRQETQYF. The DNA for the CDR3 is TGTGCCTGGAGTTCGAGGCAAGAGACCCAGTACTTC.

This clone was seen more than once but under ten times. The rearrangement links TRBV10-2 to TRBJ1-1, with 7 bases aligning to TRBD1. Trimming at V came to 7 bases and at J to 4 bases, leaving 9 bases not matched to a gene. Germline-derived CDR1 and CDR2 are WSHSY and SAAADI. The CDR3 totals 14 residues. The DNA of the CDR3 is TGCGCCAGCACCCAACAGGGGACGAGCACTGAAGCTTTCTTT. Translation: CASTQQGTSTEAFF.

The rearrangement links TRBV7-2 to TRBJ2-2; 9 nucleotides line up with TRBD1. The V segment lost 6 bases and the J segment 1 base; nucleotides outside the gene matches: 6. This CDR3 comprises 16 residues. Germline V lookup: CDR1 SGHTA, CDR2 FQGNSA. CDR3 coding DNA: TGTGCCAGCAGATCACCGGGACAGGGGAACACCGGGGAGCTGTTTTTT. Amino acids: CASRSPGQGNTGELFF.

The V gene is TRBV5-1, the J gene TRBJ2-7; D possibly corresponds to TRBD1 (6 bases). The CDR3 totals 15 residues. Germline V gene lookup returns CDR1 SGHRS and CDR2 YFSETQ. Trimming pared 3 bases from V and 0 bases from J, leaving 13 bases between. The CDR3 loop is CASSSNRASSYEQYF. The DNA of the CDR3 is TGCGCCAGCAGCTCCAACAGGGCCAGCTCCTACGAGCAGTACTTC. The whole variable domain, filled in from reference TRBV5-1 and TRBJ2-7, reads KAGVTQTPRYLIKTRGQQVTLSCSPISGHRSVSWYQQTPGQGLQFLFEYFSETQRNKGNFPGRFSGRQFSNSRSEMNVSTLELGDSALYLCASSSNRASSYEQYFGPGTRLTVT.

V gene TRBV15 combines with J gene TRBJ2-3; 7 bases map to TRBD1. Germline CDR1 and CDR2: LNHNV and YYDKDF (reference sequence). The trim removed 0 bases at V and 1 base at J, leaving 4 bases unmatched. This CDR3 is built from 16 residues. The CDR3: CATSREAGTGTDTQYF. CDR3 nucleotides: TGTGCCACCAGCAGAGAAGCCGGGACAGGCACAGATACGCAGTATTTT.

V gene TRBV28 combines with J gene TRBJ2-3; TRBD2 matches at 11 bases. The CDR3 spans 14 residues. V shed 8 bases, J shed 1 base, and the junction held 2 bases outside the gene matches. Germline V gene data show CDR1 as MDHEN and CDR2 as SYDVKM. In DNA, the CDR3 is TGTGCCAGCTGGACTAGCGGGCGCACAGATACGCAGTATTTT. This translates into CASWTSGRTDTQYF.

The chain employs TRBV7-8 and TRBJ2-2; tentative D call: TRBD1 (6 bases). Germline CDR1 is SGHVS and CDR2 is FQNEAQ. The CDR3 runs to 13 residues. Trimming took off 8 bases at V and 4 bases at J, with 11 bases between the two ends. CDR3 residues: CASGGVGTGELFF. DNA of the CDR3: TGTGCCAGCGGGGGCGTCGGCACCGGGGAGCTGTTTTTT.

The chain uses TRBV4-1 and TRBJ1-6; D remains unclear. Trimming took 0 bases from V and 10 from J, leaving 4 bases between them. The CDR3 has 12 residues. Germline-derived CDR1 and CDR2 are MGHRA and YSYEKL. The CDR3 bases are TGCGCCAGCAGCCAAGATCGGTCACCCCTCCACTTT. Its protein is CASSQDRSPLHF.